This TCR beta chain was sequenced during a study of T-cell reconstitution after alpha-beta-depleted transplantation in children. Overall study results and limits: At day 60, the high TCRbeta diversity found in some patients originated from recipient T cells and thymic progenitors that had survived. Several hundred expanded graft clones reportedly supplied alpha-beta T cells about two months after transplant. Counts and diversity of T cells one year after transplant came mostly from newly produced T cells.

This clonotype has ten or more counts. Its antigen is unidentified. The CDR3 loop spans 15 amino acids. Germline V gives CDR1 DFQATT, CDR2 SNEGSKA (reference sequence). V dropped 6 bases and J dropped 0 bases, with 17 bases sitting between them. The TCRbeta library incorporated unique molecular identifiers. From the PCR reads, TCRdb called clonotypes with MiXCR, one entry per CDR3 protein. The data contain some 190,000 distinct CDR3 sequences, 8.5% to 14% of them seen just once; the ten biggest clones take up around 14%. The gene calls are TRBV20-1 and TRBJ2-5; D call uncertain. This clonotype was obtained from a boy between 2 and 15 years old with acute myeloid leukemia, due to receive a stem cell transplant. The specimen comprised PBMCs, sampled before TCRalphabeta/CD19-depleted stem cell transplant. The CDR3: CSALRYSWYQETQYF. Written as DNA, the CDR3 is TGCAGTGCCCTGCGGTACAGTTGGTACCAAGAGACCCAGTACTTC.